A selection of T cell receptor beta chains follows, all from one sample in a study of shared clonotypes between healthy human individuals. This table comes from immunoSEQ multiplex PCR, and its TCRdb copy is limited to in-frame clones, with some not included. The data contain over a million clones, roughly 96% of them singletons. The source material was naive CD4+ T cells sorted from blood. These receptors were taken from a man aged 25 to 45 in good health. The CDR3 runs from the conserved cysteine through the conserved F or W. A D gene is named only where the DNA matches it firmly. A clone size is listed for some rows: how often the clone was seen (once, few, many), or a class if it is expanded.

>TRBJ1-4|TRBV18|.|TRBD1
TGTGCCAGCTCACCTCGGGACAGGGGGCGAGAAAAACTGTTTTTT
CASSPRDRGREKLFF
>TRBJ2-2|TRBV11-1|.|.
TGTGCCAGCAGCTCTCCACAGGCGACGCCCGGGGAGCTGTTTTTT
CASSSPQATPGELFF
>TRBJ1-1|TRBV5-4|.|TRBD1
TGTGCCAGCAGCAGGGACAGGTACACTGAAGCTTTCTTT
CASSRDRYTEAFF
>TRBJ2-6|TRBV25-1|.|TRBD2
TGTGCCAGCAGTGAACCGGGGGGTGTTGGAGCTGGGGCCAACGTCCTGACTTTC
CASSEPGGVGAGANVLTF
>TRBJ2-1|TRBV5-1|.|.
TGCGCCAGCAGCAGAACCGGGACACCGCTCGTCAATGAGCAGTTCTTC
CASSRTGTPLVNEQFF
>TRBJ1-2|TRBV4-3|.|.
TGCGCCAGCAGCCAAGAAGCTTCTTACGACTATGGCTACACCTTC
CASSQEASYDYGYTF
>TRBJ1-1|TRBV7-2|.|TRBD1
TGTGCCAACAGCTTAGGAAGACAGGGGAGGACTGAAGCTTTCTTT
CANSLGRQGRTEAFF
>TRBJ1-1|TRBV2|once|.
TGTGCCAGCAACGAAATCACCACTGAAGCTTTCTTT
CASNEITTEAFF
>TRBJ2-4|TRBV4-1|.|TRBD1
TGCGCCAGCAGCCAAGATAGGGGGGTGGGACAGGGGATTTCGCTAGCCAAAAACATTCAGTACTTC
CASSQDRGVGQGISLAKNIQYF
>TRBJ1-5|TRBV5-3|.|.
TGTGCCAGAAGCGAGCCCGGGCCCCAGCATTTT
CARSEPGPQHF
>TRBJ2-7|TRBV5-1|once|TRBD2
TGCGCCAGCAGCTTGGTGGCTAGCGGGTACTACGAGCAGTACTTC
CASSLVASGYYEQYF
>TRBJ1-4|TRBV14|.|.
TGTGCCAGCAGCCATAAGCAGGGCGCGGAAAAACTGTTTTTT
CASSHKQGAEKLFF
>TRBJ2-2|TRBV7-9|.|.
TGTGCCGGAGGGGTAATCGGAAACACCGGGGAGCTGTTTTTT
CAGGVIGNTGELFF
>TRBJ2-5|TRBV5-5|.|.
TGTGCCAGCAGCTTGTCCGGGGGCTGGCAAGAGACCCAGTACTTC
CASSLSGGWQETQYF
>TRBJ2-5|TRBV11-2|.|TRBD2
TGTGCCAGCAGCTTACTGTTGGGGACTAGCGGGAGCTTACAAGAGACCCAGTACTTC
CASSLLLGTSGSLQETQYF
>TRBJ2-4|TRBV27|once|.
TGTGCCAGCTACCGAAGCGGCGAAAACATTCAGTACTTC
CASYRSGENIQYF
>TRBJ2-3|TRBV2|.|.
TGTGCCAGCAGTGTATGGGTCGCGGGAAGGGATACGCAGTATTTT
CASSVWVAGRDTQYF
>TRBJ2-7|TRBV28|once|TRBD2
TGTGCCAGCGGTACTAGCGGGAGGGCCCTTCCCTACGAGCAGTACTTC
CASGTSGRALPYEQYF
>TRBJ1-1|TRBV18|.|.
TGTGCCAGCTCACCACCCGGGACGGGAAACACTGAAGCTTTCTTT
CASSPPGTGNTEAFF
>TRBJ2-7|TRBV2|.|TRBD1
TGTGCCAGCACCCTCGGACAGGGGGATCTTACGAGGCAGTACTTC
CASTLGQGDLTRQYF
>TRBJ2-7|TRBV7-9|.|TRBD2
TGTGCCAGCAGCCCGCGGTTGCGGGAGGGCCTCATGCGCGAGCAGTACTTC
CASSPRLREGLMREQYF
>TRBJ2-3|TRBV10-3|.|TRBD2
TGTGCCATCGCTCGGACTAGCGGGAGCACAGATACGCAGTATTTT
CAIARTSGSTDTQYF
>TRBJ1-2|TRBV15|.|TRBD1
TGTGCCACCAGGGGGACAGGAGACTATGGCTACACCTTC
CATRGTGDYGYTF